The 5 T cell receptor beta chains listed next were all sequenced from one sample in a study of Graves' ophthalmopathy and Graves' hyperthyroidism. For repertoire sequencing, the TCR beta CDR3 regions were amplified from RNA transcripts. An opening RT-PCR round employed HTBI primers and preceded a second-round multiplex PCR. MiXCR, applied by TCRdb to the multiplex PCR reads, yields one record per CDR3 protein. The sample carries about 1.1 million distinct CDR3 sequences, about two fifths recorded once. Material: peripheral blood or thyroid tissue (not recorded which). These receptors were taken from an adult man with Graves' hyperthyroidism.

This clonotype was seen ten or more times. J is TRBJ1-2 and V is TRBV5-1; TRBD1 matches at 10 bases. In germline, CDR1 is SGHRS, CDR2 YFSETQ. The CDR3 totals 14 residues. Trimming at V came to 4 bases and at J to 6 bases, leaving 6 bases not matched to a gene. CDR3 region: CASSSSGTGDGYTF. CDR3 sequence (DNA): TGCGCCAGCAGCAGTTCCGGGACAGGGGATGGCTACACCTTC.

The chain carries TRBV15 and TRBJ1-5; 10 nucleotides match TRBD1. J gave up 2 bases and V 5 bases, and 9 bases lay outside the gene matches. There are 17 residues in the CDR3. In germline, CDR1 is LNHNV, CDR2 YYDKDF (reference sequence). The CDR3 region is CATSGTGEGGGNQPQHF. CDR3 nucleotides: TGTGCCACCAGCGGGACAGGGGAAGGGGGCGGCAATCAGCCCCAGCATTTT.

This clonotype was recorded at least ten times. The chain has TRBV9 and TRBJ1-4; maybe TRBD1 (5 bases). The germline gives CDR1 SGDLS, CDR2 YYNGEE. The CDR3 sequence is 16 residues long. The V end lost 4 bases, the J end lost 0 bases, and 13 bases lay between the germline ends. CDR3 nucleotide sequence: TGTGCCAGCAGCCCCCGGGGCACACCAACTAATGAAAAACTGTTTTTT. Protein sequence: CASSPRGTPTNEKLFF.

The chain recombines TRBV11-2 with TRBJ1-1; a possible D gene is TRBD1 (5 bases). Germline V gene data show CDR1 as SGHAT and CDR2 as FQNNGV. The CDR3 totals 13 residues. The germline V and J ends were trimmed by 1 base and 7 bases, with 10 bases remaining between them. CDR3 sequence: CASSLAGHLEAFF. Here the CDR3 DNA reads TGTGCCAGCAGCTTAGCCGGACATCTTGAAGCTTTCTTT.

V is TRBV10-3 and J is TRBJ1-6; D ambiguous. This CDR3 contains 12 residues. Germline loops: CDR1 ENHRY, CDR2 SYGVKD. V lost 6 bases to trimming and J lost 6 bases, with 6 bases between them. The CDR3 DNA sequence: TGTGCCATCAGGCGGGGTAATTCACCCCTCCACTTT. Protein sequence: CAIRRGNSPLHF.